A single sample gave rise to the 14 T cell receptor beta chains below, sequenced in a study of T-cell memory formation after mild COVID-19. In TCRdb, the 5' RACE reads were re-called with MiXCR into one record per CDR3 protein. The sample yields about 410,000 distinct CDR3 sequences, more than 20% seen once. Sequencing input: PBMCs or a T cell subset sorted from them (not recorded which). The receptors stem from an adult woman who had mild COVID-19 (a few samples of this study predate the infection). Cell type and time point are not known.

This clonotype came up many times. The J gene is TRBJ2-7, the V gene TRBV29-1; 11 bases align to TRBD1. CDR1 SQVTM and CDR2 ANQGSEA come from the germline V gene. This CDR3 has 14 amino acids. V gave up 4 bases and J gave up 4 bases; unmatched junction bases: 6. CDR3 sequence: CSVVDRGRRYEQYF. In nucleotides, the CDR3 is TGCAGCGTTGTGGACAGGGGGCGAAGGTACGAGCAGTACTTC.

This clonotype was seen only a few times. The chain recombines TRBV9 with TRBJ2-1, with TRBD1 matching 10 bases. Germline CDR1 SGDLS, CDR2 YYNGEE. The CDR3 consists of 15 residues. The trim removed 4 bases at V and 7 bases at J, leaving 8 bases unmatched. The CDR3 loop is CASSPTGQGRNEQFF. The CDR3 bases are TGTGCCAGCAGCCCTACGGGACAGGGGAGGAATGAGCAGTTCTTC.

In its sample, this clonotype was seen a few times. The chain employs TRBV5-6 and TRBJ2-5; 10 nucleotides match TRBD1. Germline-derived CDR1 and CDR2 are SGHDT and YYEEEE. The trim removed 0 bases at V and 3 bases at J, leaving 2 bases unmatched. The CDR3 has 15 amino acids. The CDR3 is CASSLVGQGKETQYF. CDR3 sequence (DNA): TGTGCCAGCAGCTTGGTGGGACAGGGGAAAGAGACCCAGTACTTC.

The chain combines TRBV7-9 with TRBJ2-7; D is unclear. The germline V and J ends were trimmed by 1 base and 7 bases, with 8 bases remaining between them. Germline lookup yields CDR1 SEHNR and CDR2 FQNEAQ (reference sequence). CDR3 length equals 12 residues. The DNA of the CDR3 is TGTGCCAGCAGCTTAGGGACCGCAGAGCAGTACTTC. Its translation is CASSLGTAEQYF.

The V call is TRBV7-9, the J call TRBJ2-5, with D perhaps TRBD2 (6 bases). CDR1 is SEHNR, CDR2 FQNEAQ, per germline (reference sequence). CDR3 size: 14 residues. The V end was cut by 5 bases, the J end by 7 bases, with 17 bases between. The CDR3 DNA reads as TGTGCCAGCAGCGTGATGCAGGGACTTGGGACCCAGTACTTC. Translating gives CASSVMQGLGTQYF.

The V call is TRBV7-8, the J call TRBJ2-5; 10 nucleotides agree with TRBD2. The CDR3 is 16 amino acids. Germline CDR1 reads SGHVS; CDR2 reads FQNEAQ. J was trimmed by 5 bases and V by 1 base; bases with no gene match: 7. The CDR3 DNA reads TGTGCCAGCAGCTTAGTTAGGAGCGGGAGGGCCGAGACCCAGTACTTC. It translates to CASSLVRSGRAETQYF.

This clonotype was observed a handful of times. The DNA for the CDR3 is TGTGCCAGCAGCAGAGACGGGGGGAGCACTGAAGCTTTCTTT. Its protein product is CASSRDGGSTEAFF. The chain joins TRBV7-6 to TRBJ1-1, with D maybe TRBD1 (5 bases). Germline V gives CDR1 SGHVS, CDR2 FNYEAQ. Trimming pared 5 bases from V and 4 bases from J, leaving 14 bases between. The CDR3 runs to 14 residues.

The CDR3 region has the DNA TGTGCCAGCAGTTCCGGGACGGAATCCTACGAGCAGTACTTC. This translates into CASSSGTESYEQYF. This chain links TRBV12-3 or TRBV12-4 with TRBJ2-7; the D call may be TRBD1 or TRBD2 (5 bases each). The CDR3 is made up of 14 amino acids. With 4 bases removed from V and 1 base from J, the gap between germline ends came to 11 bases.

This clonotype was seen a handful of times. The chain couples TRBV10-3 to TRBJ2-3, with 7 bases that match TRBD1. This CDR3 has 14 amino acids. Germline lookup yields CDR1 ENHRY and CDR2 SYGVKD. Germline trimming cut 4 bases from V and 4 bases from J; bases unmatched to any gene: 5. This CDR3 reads CAISGQGRADTQYF. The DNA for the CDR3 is TGTGCCATCAGTGGACAGGGAAGGGCAGATACGCAGTATTTT.

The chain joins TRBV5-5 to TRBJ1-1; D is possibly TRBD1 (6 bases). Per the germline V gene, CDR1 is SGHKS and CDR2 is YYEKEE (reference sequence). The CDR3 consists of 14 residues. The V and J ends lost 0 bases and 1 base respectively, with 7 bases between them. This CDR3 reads CASSLGGPNTEAFF. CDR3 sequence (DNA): TGTGCCAGCAGCTTGGGGGGGCCGAACACTGAAGCTTTCTTT.

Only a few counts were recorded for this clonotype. CDR3 nucleotides: TGTGCCACCAGGGAGACTGGGAACACCGGGGAGCTGTTTTTT. Amino acid sequence: CATRETGNTGELFF. The rearrangement links TRBV24-1 to TRBJ2-2; the D is unclear. V was clipped by 7 bases and J by 1 base, with 9 bases between them. CDR3 size: 14 residues. CDR1 and CDR2 (germline): KGHDR, SFDVKD.

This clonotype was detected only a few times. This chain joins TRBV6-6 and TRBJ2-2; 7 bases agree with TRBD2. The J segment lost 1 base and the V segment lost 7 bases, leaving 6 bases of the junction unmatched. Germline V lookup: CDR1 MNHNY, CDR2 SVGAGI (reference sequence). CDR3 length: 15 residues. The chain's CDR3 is CASTFGGRNTGELFF. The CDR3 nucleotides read TGTGCCAGCACCTTTGGCGGGAGGAACACCGGGGAGCTGTTTTTT.

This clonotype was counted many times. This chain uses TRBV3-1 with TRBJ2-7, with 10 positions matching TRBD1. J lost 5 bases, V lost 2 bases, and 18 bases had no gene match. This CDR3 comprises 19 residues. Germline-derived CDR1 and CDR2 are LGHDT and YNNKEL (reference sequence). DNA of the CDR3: TGTGCCAGCAGCCAACCGCTACCCTCGGGACAGGGGTACATCCACGAGCAGTACTTC. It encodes CASSQPLPSGQGYIHEQYF.

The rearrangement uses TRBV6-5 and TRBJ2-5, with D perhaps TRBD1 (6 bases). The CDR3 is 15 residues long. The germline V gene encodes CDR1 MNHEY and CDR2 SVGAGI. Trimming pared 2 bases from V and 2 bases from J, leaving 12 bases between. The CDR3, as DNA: TGTGCCAGCAGTTACATAGGGGGAAAGCAAGAGACCCAGTACTTC. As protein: CASSYIGGKQETQYF.